The clone carrying this T cell receptor beta chain was seen a few times. Antigen specificity is unknown. The data were taken from a study of cytomegalovirus exposure and HLA in healthy donors. Background on the study: HLA-typed donors were the source of about 81 million unique TCRs held in an early data release. General study results and limits: Three chains linked to CMV were shown in vitro to be specific for CMV antigens. Reports described diagnosis of cytomegalovirus status by the classifier as highly specific and sensitive. Immune exposure was documented only through CMV serostatus.

The PCR was carried out with 60 Vbeta primers and 13 Jbeta primers. Only in-frame clones appear in the TCRdb table, and some are missing; sequencing was by immunoSEQ multiplex PCR. Here the sample spans nearly 110,000 clones, roughly 76% being singletons. CDR3 length equals 14 residues. V gave up 5 bases and J gave up 5 bases; unmatched junction bases: 9. CDR1 SQVTM and CDR2 ANQGSEA come from the germline V gene. The material sequenced was PBMCs. The TCR comes from a man younger than 35 in good health and CMV-seronegative. The chain employs TRBV29-1 and TRBJ1-1, with 9 positions matching TRBD1. DNA of the CDR3: TGCAGCGTTCGCCCGGGACAGGGTGCGACTGAAGCTTTCTTT. Amino acid sequence: CSVRPGQGATEAFF.